This passage covers 3 T cell receptor beta chains from one sample sequenced in a study of blood T cell repertoires in COVID-19. TCRdb keeps only in-frame clones here, not all; method: immunoSEQ multiplex PCR. Of about 280,000 clones in the sample, approximately 83% are singletons; the top ten hold about 2.2%. Sequenced sample: peripheral blood. The source of these receptors is a woman in her twenties or thirties who had recovered from COVID-19.

A remark on this clone: One junction end does not reproduce the germline sequence, and a read error may be involved. The chain is built from TRBV27 and TRBJ2-5, with 7 bases lining up with TRBD2. CDR3 length: 16 residues. Germline CDR1 is MNHEY and CDR2 is SMNVEV (reference sequence). CDR3 nucleotide sequence: TGTGCCAGCAGTCTATCCGGGACTACCCCCCAAGAGACCCAGTACTTC. This codes for CASSLSGTTPQETQYF.

The genes are TRBV7-2 and TRBJ1-4; D remains unclear. Trimming removed 5 bases at V and 0 bases at J, with 16 bases between. CDR1 SGHTA and CDR2 FQGNSA come from the germline V gene. The CDR3 extends over 17 amino acids. CDR3 nucleotide sequence: TGTGCCAGCAGCCCCCGCTCGAGCGGTTCAACTAATGAAAAACTGTTTTTT. Encoded protein: CASSPRSSGSTNEKLFF.

This clone came up a few times. V is TRBV7-9 and J is TRBJ2-1; tentative D call: TRBD1 (6 bases). The CDR3 loop spans 15 amino acids. The V and J ends lost 8 bases and 2 bases respectively, with 16 bases between them. Germline V lookup: CDR1 SEHNR, CDR2 FQNEAQ (reference sequence). CDR3 loop: CASPNGQQAYNEQFF. CDR3 bases: TGTGCCAGCCCCAACGGACAGCAAGCCTACAATGAGCAGTTCTTC.